The clone carrying this T cell receptor (beta chain) was seen more than once but under ten times. Its target is not known. In TCRdb, the RACE reads were re-called with MiXCR into one record per CDR3 protein. The sample lists fewer than 400,000 distinct CDR3 sequences, under 9% seen once, with less than 10% in the top ten. Time point of the sample: patch test 1, 2 weeks after DPC sensitization. The treatment denotes: therapeutic diphenylcyclopropenone sensitization with weekly scalp DPC. From germline, CDR1 is MNHEY and CDR2 SMNVEV (reference sequence). The CDR3 extends over 14 amino acids. V gave up 8 bases and J gave up 7 bases; unmatched junction bases: 7. These data belong to a study of human T cells and chemical hapten exposure. For the study at large: Patch tests put 0.01% DPC on the upper back, read at 6 days. Notes on the study in general: With DPC sensitization, TCRs exceeding 1 in 1000 frequency showed no change. With alopecia, donors may have immune responses unlike healthy people's.

The chain links TRBV27 to TRBJ1-6; 8 nucleotides match TRBD1. Sequenced here: whole blood, sampled in connection with sensitization to the hapten diphenylcyclopropenone (DPC). The sequence was obtained from a young woman with alopecia areata. Some clones in this sample may be carry-over from other donors' samples. The CDR3 sequence: CASLQAGGNSPLHF. CDR3 coding DNA: TGTGCCAGCTTACAGGCAGGGGGCAATTCACCCCTCCACTTT.